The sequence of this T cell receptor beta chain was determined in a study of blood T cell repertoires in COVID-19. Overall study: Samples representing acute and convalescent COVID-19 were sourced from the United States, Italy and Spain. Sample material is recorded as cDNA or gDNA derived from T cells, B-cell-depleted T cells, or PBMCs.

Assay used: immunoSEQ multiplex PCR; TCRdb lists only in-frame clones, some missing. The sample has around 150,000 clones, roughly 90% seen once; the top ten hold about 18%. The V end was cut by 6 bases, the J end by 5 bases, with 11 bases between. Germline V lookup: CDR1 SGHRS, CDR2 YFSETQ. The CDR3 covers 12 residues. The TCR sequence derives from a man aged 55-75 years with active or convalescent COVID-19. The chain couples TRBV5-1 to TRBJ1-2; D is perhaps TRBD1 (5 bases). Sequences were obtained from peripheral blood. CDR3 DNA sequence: TGCGCCAGCACTAACAAGGGGTATGGCTACACCTTC. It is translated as CASTNKGYGYTF.